Listed below are T cell receptor beta chains from one sample, sequenced in a study of blood T cells in healthy people across ages. Each CDR3 protein is one row after TCRdb ran MiXCR on the 5' RACE reads. Of more than 650,000 distinct CDR3 sequences listed, about 55% are singletons. The sequencing sample was made of blood. The receptors here all came from a man of 80 years or more in good health. The CDR3 runs from the conserved cysteine through the conserved F or W. The order of the fields is V gene, D gene, CDR3 protein. The D gene is left open where the match is weak.

>TRBV5-6|TRBD1
CASSYRDRGNNEQFF
>TRBV4-1|NA
CASSQEGGETQYF
>TRBV6-5|NA
CASSYSKIPNEQYF
>TRBV6-5|NA
CATGAGGSYGYTF
>TRBV11-2|NA
CASSLFAARLNEKLFF
>TRBV20-1|TRBD1
CSADGQGDGYTF
>TRBV10-3|NA
CAITLEDTYEQYF
>TRBV5-1|TRBD1
CASSFRDSPYEQYF
>TRBV7-2|NA
CASSLGSHTEAFF
>TRBV6-1|TRBD2
CASSTLAGGPDTQYF
>TRBV20-1|TRBD1
CSAYAGTGQETQYF
>TRBV16|TRBD1
CASSRTGAPNEKLFF
>TRBV12-3/TRBV12-4|NA
CASRMGRELFF
>TRBV29-1|NA
CSVRLNGYTF
>TRBV7-9|NA
CASSPDSPYNEQFF
>TRBV27|NA
CASSIWEARSPYEQYF
>TRBV20-1|NA
CSARDSDQGYNEQFF
>TRBV24-1|TRBD1
CATSDRTGGANNEQYF
>TRBV11-1|TRBD2
CASSRRVAGDYEQYF
>TRBV27|NA
CASSLPRGLRKEKLFF
>TRBV27|NA
CASSLSTDNYGYTF
>TRBV7-2|NA
CANSPPRVNYGYTF
>TRBV20-1|TRBD2
CSAIESASGSFEQYF
>TRBV20-1|NA
CSAPERSSYNEQFF
>TRBV24-1|NA
CATRGWDVESPGGGYTF
>TRBV28|NA
CASRKNTDTQYF
>TRBV7-6|NA
CASSLLGSGTSTDTQYF
>TRBV20-1|TRBD2
CSAAPTSGRQFF
>TRBV5-1|NA
CASSVQGRGVYEQYF
>TRBV6-5|TRBD2
CASSYRLAGAGAEFF
>TRBV7-2|TRBD2
CASSLVVWGYSGGEQFF
>TRBV11-1|TRBD1
CASSLGQGLRGNTEAFF
>TRBV6-1|NA
CASSLGVPNYGYTF
>TRBV5-1|NA
CASSLARQGRNEQFF
>TRBV29-1|NA
CSPRYGTQYF
>TRBV18|NA
CASSPSRAGETQYF
>TRBV24-1|TRBD2
CATAASGLHNEQYF
>TRBV12-3/TRBV12-4|NA
CASSLRGSNEQFF
>TRBV6-6|TRBD2
CASSYSRTRQETQYF
>TRBV5-1|TRBD2
CASSPIAGGQIGEQYF
>TRBV6-5|NA
CASSYSSSRSYEQYF